The 3 T cell receptor beta chains below were found in one sample sequenced in a study of cytomegalovirus exposure and HLA in healthy donors (dated by TCRdb to about 2017). Library construction relied on the immunoSEQ multiplex PCR assay. For the multiplex PCR, a mixture combining 60 forward primers for TCR Vbeta segments and 13 reverse primers for TCR Jbeta segments was used. The table comes from immuneACCESS by way of TCRdb, which keeps in-frame sequences with V and J called. Part of the clones is missing from these tables; in studies checked, under half for an unresolved V gene and the rest for unknown reasons. The sample table lists fewer than 200,000 clones, more than 80% of them with a count of one. Less than 15% of the sample belongs to the ten largest clones. Source material: PBMCs. These receptors were collected from a woman in her fifties or sixties in good health and CMV-seronegative.

CDR3 sequence reads: CASSSTGGEPWPLASGNQPQHF. The CDR3 DNA reads TGTGCCAGCAGCTCGACAGGGGGCGAACCTTGGCCATTGGCGTCCGGCAATCAGCCCCAGCATTTT. V and J are TRBV7-3 and TRBJ1-5; TRBD1 matches at 10 bases. Per the germline V gene, CDR1 is SGHTA and CDR2 is FQGTGA. The ends lost 4 bases at V and 2 bases at J; junction bases unmatched: 23. The CDR3 has 22 amino acids. The entire variable domain, with the rest obtained from reference TRBV7-3 and TRBJ1-5, is as follows: GAGVSQTPSNKVTEKGKYVELRCDPISGHTALYWYRQSLGQGPEFLIYFQGTGAADDSGLPNDRFFAVRPEGSVSTLKIQRTERGDSAVYLCASSSTGGEPWPLASGNQPQHFGDGTRLSIL.

V and J are TRBV5-6 and TRBJ2-5; D is unclear. The DNA end is a closer match to TRBJ2-7, so the J assignment may be wrong. Germline V gene lookup returns CDR1 SGHDT and CDR2 YYEEEE. The CDR3 contains 15 residues. Written as DNA, the CDR3 is TGTGCCAGCAGCTTGGAAGGTTCATACTACTACGAGCAGTACTTC. This codes for CASSLEGSYYYEQYF.

The chain employs TRBV13 and TRBJ1-6, with 8 bases fitting TRBD1. Germline trimming cut 5 bases from V and 6 bases from J; bases unmatched to any gene: 9. Germline V gives CDR1 PRHDT, CDR2 FYEKMQ (reference sequence). CDR3 size: 16 residues. For the CDR3, the DNA is TGTGCCAGCAGCCTGGCGGAAACAGGGGGTAATTCACCCCTCCACTTT. Translating it yields CASSLAETGGNSPLHF.